The next 26 T cell receptor beta chains were all read from a single sample in a study of blood T cell repertoires in COVID-19. This table comes from immunoSEQ multiplex PCR, and its TCRdb copy is limited to in-frame clones, with some not included. This sample yields under 400,000 clones, of which around 86% are seen a single time; 4% to 5.5% belongs to the top ten. The sample was PBMCs or T cells enriched from blood (not recorded which). The source of these receptors is a woman between 40 and 55 years old with acute COVID-19.

The V call is TRBV11-1, the J call TRBJ2-1; 10 bases align to TRBD2. The ends lost 3 bases at V and 6 bases at J; junction bases unmatched: 2. Germline V CDR1 and CDR2: SGHAT, FQDESV (reference sequence). The CDR3 covers 14 residues. The CDR3 coding sequence is TGTGCCAGCAGCTTTATAGCGGGAGGCAATGAGCAGTTCTTC. Protein: CASSFIAGGNEQFF. The full variable domain, completed using reference TRBV11-1 and TRBJ2-1, is EAEVAQSPRYKITEKSQAVAFWCDPISGHATLYWYRQILGQGPELLVQFQDESVVDDSQLPKDRFSAERLKGVDSTLKIQPAELGDSAMYLCASSFIAGGNEQFFGPGTRLTVL.

Comments on this clone: The sample has other DNA sequences that encode this CDR3 too. This chain connects TRBV18 to TRBJ2-7; the match to TRBD1 covers 7 bases. J was trimmed by 0 bases and V by 3 bases; bases with no gene match: 2. The CDR3 has 14 residues. Looked up from germline, CDR1 is KGHSH and CDR2 is LQKENI. CDR3 amino acids: CASSPRQGSYEQYF. The DNA of the CDR3 is TGTGCCAGCTCACCGCGACAGGGCTCCTACGAGCAGTACTTC.

The gene calls are TRBV7-2 and TRBJ1-1, with 8 bases matching TRBD1. Germline assignment: CDR1 SGHTA and CDR2 FQGNSA. This CDR3 contains 13 residues. V lost 5 bases, J lost 4 bases, and 3 bases stayed unmatched. The CDR3 bases are TGTGCCAGCAGCCCTACAGGGGGCACTGAAGCTTTCTTT. Its protein is CASSPTGGTEAFF.

The genes are TRBV4-2 and TRBJ2-2; D gene uncertain. CDR3 size: 14 residues. Trimming pared 1 base from V and 3 bases from J, leaving 6 bases between. The germline gives CDR1 LGHNA, CDR2 YNFKEQ. The CDR3 loop is CASSQAQDTGELFF. As DNA, the CDR3 is TGTGCCAGCAGCCAAGCCCAGGACACCGGGGAGCTGTTTTTT.

The chain employs TRBV14 and TRBJ2-1, with TRBD1 identical over 8 bases. The CDR3 runs to 17 residues. Germline V gives CDR1 SGHDN, CDR2 FVKESK. The ends lost 4 bases at V and 7 bases at J; junction bases unmatched: 15. The CDR3 sequence is CASSLLQGQWTGNEQFF. The CDR3 DNA reads TGTGCCAGCAGCCTGTTACAGGGGCAATGGACAGGGAATGAGCAGTTCTTC.

A remark on this clone: The same CDR3 arises from other DNA sequences in this sample as well. V usage is TRBV5-1 and J usage is TRBJ2-7; 7 positions match TRBD1. Germline CDR1 SGHRS, CDR2 YFSETQ. There are 15 residues in the CDR3. After removal of 0 bases from V and 0 bases from J, the junction contained 3 bases not matched to a gene. For the CDR3, the DNA is TGCGCCAGCAGCTTGGGGGGACAGAGCTCCTACGAGCAGTACTTC. It is translated as CASSLGGQSSYEQYF.

The CDR3 protein is CSVEDREEGGYTF. The CDR3 DNA sequence: TGCAGCGTTGAAGATCGGGAAGAAGGGGGCTACACCTTC. This chain uses TRBV29-1 with TRBJ1-2; no firm D call. The V end was cut by 0 bases, the J end by 8 bases, with 13 bases between. CDR1 SQVTM and CDR2 ANQGSEA come from the germline V gene. The CDR3 is made up of 13 amino acids. Full variable domain (missing parts from reference TRBV29-1 and TRBJ1-2): SAVISQKPSRDICQRGTSLTIQCQVDSQVTMMFWYRQQPGQSLTLIATANQGSEATYESGFVIDKFPISRPNLTFSTLTVSNMSPEDSSIYLCSVEDREEGGYTFGSGTRLTVV.

The chain couples TRBV4-2 to TRBJ2-5; TRBD2 matches at 16 bases. CDR3 size: 17 residues. V gave up 7 bases and J gave up 5 bases; unmatched junction bases: 10. Germline V gives CDR1 LGHNA, CDR2 YNFKEQ. CDR3 sequence: CASNPGTSGRALETQYF. Written as DNA, the CDR3 is TGTGCCAGCAACCCCGGGACTAGCGGGAGGGCCCTGGAGACCCAGTACTTC.

The rearrangement joins TRBV7-6 to TRBJ1-6; D not resolved. Per the germline V gene, CDR1 is SGHVS and CDR2 is FNYEAQ. V was clipped by 7 bases and J by 5 bases, with 18 bases between them. The CDR3 is 16 amino acids. CDR3 sequence reads: CASTAGRRENNSPLHF. The CDR3 bases are TGTGCCAGCACCGCGGGCAGGAGGGAGAATAATTCACCCCTCCACTTT. Full variable domain (remainder filled in from reference TRBV7-6 and TRBJ1-6): GAGVSQSPRYKVTKRGQDVALRCDPISGHVSLYWYRQALGQGPEFLTYFNYEAQQDKSGLPNDRFSAERPEGSISTLTIQRTEQRDSAMYRCASTAGRRENNSPLHFGNGTRLTVT.

This chain connects TRBV7-9 to TRBJ1-4, with D maybe TRBD1 (6 bases). V was shortened by 3 bases and J by 7 bases, with 18 bases between the two germline ends. The CDR3 sequence is 16 residues long. Germline V gene lookup returns CDR1 SEHNR and CDR2 FQNEAQ (reference sequence). The CDR3 sequence is CASSFSGGAVFEKLFF. CDR3 bases: TGTGCCAGCAGCTTCTCCGGGGGGGCCGTGTTTGAAAAACTGTTTTTT.

The rearrangement uses TRBV12-3 or TRBV12-4 and TRBJ1-4, with D maybe TRBD1 (6 bases). The CDR3 sequence is 13 residues long. Trimming took off 5 bases at V and 11 bases at J, with 15 bases between the two ends. CDR3 in DNA: TGTGCCAGCAGTGAATTACAGGGCTTGAAACTGTTTTTT. It codes for CASSELQGLKLFF.

CDR3 loop: CASSSHGTGADTQYF. CDR3 nucleotide sequence: TGCGCCAGCAGCTCACACGGGACAGGGGCAGATACGCAGTATTTT. The gene calls are TRBV5-1 and TRBJ2-3, with 10 bases aligning to TRBD1. The CDR3 runs to 15 residues. The germline V gene has CDR1 SGHRS and CDR2 YFSETQ. Trimming removed 3 bases from V and 4 bases from J; junction bases left unmatched: 5.

The chain couples TRBV4-3 to TRBJ2-1; 11 nucleotides agree with TRBD2. The trim removed 0 bases at V and 9 bases at J, leaving 4 bases unmatched. The CDR3 runs 15 residues. Germline V lookup: CDR1 LGHNA, CDR2 YSLEER. CDR3 coding DNA: TGCGCCAGCAGCCAAGAACTAGCGGGGGTCTCTGAGCAGTTCTTC. Its protein is CASSQELAGVSEQFF.

V and J are TRBV28 and TRBJ2-1, with D possibly being TRBD2 (6 bases). Germline V gene data show CDR1 as MDHEN and CDR2 as SYDVKM. This CDR3 is 16 amino acids long. Between the trimmed V and J ends, which lost 9 bases and 10 bases, there was a span of 28 bases. CDR3 coding DNA: TGTGCCAGGAAACTAGCTAGGCCCGCGGGTGGTGGGGAGCAGTTCTTC. Protein product: CARKLARPAGGGEQFF.

This chain links TRBV20-1 with TRBJ2-1; TRBD2 might be the D (5 bases). The CDR3 totals 11 residues. Germline V lookup: CDR1 DFQATT, CDR2 SNEGSKA (reference sequence). The CDR3 coding sequence is TGCAGGGCCTCAACAGCGGTAGGTGCGTTCTTC. This encodes CRASTAVGAFF.

The chain uses TRBV12-3 or TRBV12-4 and TRBJ1-1; the D gene is possibly TRBD1 (5 bases). V was pared by 6 bases and J by 5 bases, with 13 bases between. This CDR3 has 13 amino acids. The CDR3 protein is CASRIMGGTEAFF. The CDR3 nucleotides are TGTGCCAGCAGGATAATGGGGGGGACTGAAGCTTTCTTT.

This clone appeared a single time. V gene TRBV19 combines with J gene TRBJ2-3; 7 bases are shared with TRBD1. Trimming cost V 6 bases and J 4 bases; bases outside gene matches: 10. The CDR3 contains 15 residues. Germline CDR1 and CDR2: LNHDA and SQIVND (reference sequence). The CDR3, as DNA: TGTGCCAGTAGCCGTACAGGGGCTTTCGCAGATACGCAGTATTTT. It is translated as CASSRTGAFADTQYF.

The chain couples TRBV5-1 to TRBJ1-4; D is unclear. The CDR3 extends over 13 amino acids. Germline-derived CDR1 and CDR2 are SGHRS and YFSETQ. The V end lost 3 bases, the J end lost 7 bases, and 10 bases lay between the germline ends. CDR3 in DNA: TGCGCCAGCAGCTGGGAGGGCGGTGAAAAACTGTTTTTT. This encodes CASSWEGGEKLFF.

This clone is a singleton in its sample. This chain joins TRBV11-2 and TRBJ1-5; TRBD1 agrees at 7 bases. CDR1 is SGHAT, CDR2 FQNNGV, per germline. V gave up 1 base and J gave up 5 bases; unmatched junction bases: 2. This CDR3 has 14 amino acids. The CDR3 sequence is CASSLGTGDQPQHF. The DNA of the CDR3 is TGTGCCAGCAGCTTAGGAACAGGGGATCAGCCCCAGCATTTT.

The CDR3 region is CASSSRTGVNQPQHF. The DNA of the CDR3 is TGTGCCAGTAGTTCACGGACAGGAGTTAATCAGCCCCAGCATTTT. The V gene is TRBV19, the J gene TRBJ1-5; 7 positions agree with TRBD1. The CDR3 sequence is 15 residues long. CDR1 and CDR2 from the germline V gene are LNHDA and SQIVND (reference sequence). Trimming at V came to 5 bases and at J to 4 bases, leaving 8 bases not matched to a gene.

This chain joins TRBV27 and TRBJ1-2; 12 bases match TRBD1. The CDR3 consists of 15 residues. Germline CDR1 MNHEY, CDR2 SMNVEV (reference sequence). The V and J ends lost 7 bases and 8 bases, in that order; junction bases with no gene match: 11. The CDR3 DNA sequence: TGTGCCAGCAAAGGGACGGGACAGGGGGCCAGCGGCTACACCTTC. This codes for CASKGTGQGASGYTF.

This chain's CDR3 is CASSPNPRDRTGGYTF. Here the CDR3 DNA reads TGTGCCAGCTCACCGAATCCGCGGGACAGGACGGGAGGCTACACCTTC. J is TRBJ1-2 and V is TRBV18; 8 bases match TRBD1. Germline V CDR1 and CDR2: KGHSH, LQKENI. J gave up 8 bases and V 3 bases, and 14 bases lay outside the gene matches. The CDR3 is 16 residues long.

CDR3 loop: CASSLRLADSYNEQFF. DNA of the CDR3: TGTGCCAGCAGCCTCCGACTAGCGGACTCCTACAATGAGCAGTTCTTC. The chain uses TRBV7-3 and TRBJ2-1; 9 bases map to TRBD2. Trimming at V came to 5 bases and at J to 0 bases, leaving 5 bases not matched to a gene. The CDR3 loop spans 16 amino acids. Germline V gene lookup returns CDR1 SGHTA and CDR2 FQGTGA.

This chain connects TRBV18 to TRBJ1-1, with D possibly being TRBD1 (5 bases). This CDR3 region has 15 residues. Trimming cost V 4 bases and J 1 base, with 13 bases left between them. CDR1 KGHSH and CDR2 LQKENI come from the germline V gene. The CDR3 loop is CASSLDAGGNTEAFF. The CDR3, as DNA: TGTGCCAGCTCACTAGATGCCGGGGGGAACACTGAAGCTTTCTTT.

The J gene is TRBJ1-1, the V gene TRBV7-6, with TRBD1 as a possible D gene (5 bases). Trimming cost V 5 bases and J 1 base, with 26 bases left between them. Germline CDR1 is SGHVS and CDR2 is FNYEAQ. The CDR3 is made up of 19 amino acids. The CDR3 loop is CASSRFTGPVSIRNTEAFF. In nucleotides, the CDR3 is TGTGCCAGCAGCAGATTTACAGGACCCGTTTCGATTCGGAACACTGAAGCTTTCTTT. The full variable domain, with the rest looked up from reference TRBV7-6 and TRBJ1-1, is GAGVSQSPRYKVTKRGQDVALRCDPISGHVSLYWYRQALGQGPEFLTYFNYEAQQDKSGLPNDRFSAERPEGSISTLTIQRTEQRDSAMYRCASSRFTGPVSIRNTEAFFGQGTRLTVV.

V and J are TRBV19 and TRBJ1-6, with D perhaps TRBD1 (5 bases). Germline V gives CDR1 LNHDA, CDR2 SQIVND (reference sequence). CDR3 length: 17 residues. The ends were cut back, 8 bases at V and 0 bases at J, with 17 bases in the middle. The CDR3 is CASDGGERSSYNSPLHF. The DNA for the CDR3 is TGTGCCAGTGATGGGGGGGAGAGAAGCTCCTATAATTCACCCCTCCACTTT. Using reference TRBV19 and TRBJ1-6 for the parts outside the CDR3, the full variable domain is DGGITQSPKYLFRKEGQNVTLSCEQNLNHDAMYWYRQDPGQGLRLIYYSQIVNDFQKGDIAEGYSVSREKKESFPLTVTSAQKNPTAFYLCASDGGERSSYNSPLHFGNGTRLTVT.